What follows are 14 T cell receptor beta chains derived from one specimen sequenced in a study of blood T cell repertoires in COVID-19. The repertoire was sequenced with immunoSEQ multiplex PCR; TCRdb's copy has only in-frame clones and lacks some. The sample has a few hundred thousand clones, roughly four fifths seen once. Input material: PBMCs or T cells enriched from blood (not recorded which). These receptors were collected from a woman aged 45-60 years who had recovered from COVID-19.

J is TRBJ2-1 and V is TRBV5-4, with 9 bases lining up with TRBD2. This CDR3 contains 15 residues. V shed 3 bases, J shed 5 bases, and the junction held 6 bases outside the gene matches. The germline CDR1 and CDR2 sequences are SGHNT and YYREEE (reference sequence). The CDR3, as DNA: TGTGCCAGCAGCTCGCGGGAGGGCCTACACAATGAGCAGTTCTTC. Protein: CASSSREGLHNEQFF.

The chain links TRBV7-9 to TRBJ2-5; tentative D call: TRBD1 (6 bases). This CDR3 region has 14 residues. Germline V lookup: CDR1 SEHNR, CDR2 FQNEAQ (reference sequence). Trimming removed 6 bases from V and 5 bases from J, with 16 bases in between. CDR3 bases: TGTGCCAGCAGAAGGGACACCCGTGCGGAGACCCAGTACTTC. Residues: CASRRDTRAETQYF.

This chain uses TRBV19 with TRBJ2-2, with 10 bases aligning to TRBD2. There are 18 residues in the CDR3. Looked up from germline, CDR1 is LNHDA and CDR2 is SQIVND (reference sequence). Unmatched junction bases numbered 15, after V lost 5 bases and J lost 6 bases. Here the CDR3 DNA reads TGTGCCAGTAGTGTAATAGCGGGGGGCCACTCCTTTGCCGGGGAGCTGTTTTTT. This translates into CASSVIAGGHSFAGELFF.

The chain uses TRBV6-6 and TRBJ2-7; 8 nucleotides agree with TRBD1. The CDR3 has 14 amino acids. V lost 5 bases, J lost 4 bases, and 7 bases stayed unmatched. The germline V gene has CDR1 MNHNY and CDR2 SVGAGI (reference sequence). The CDR3 nucleotides are TGTGCCAGCAGTCCCCAGGGGGCGGGTTACGAGCAGTACTTC. Amino acid sequence: CASSPQGAGYEQYF.

This chain joins TRBV5-6 and TRBJ1-4; tentative D call: TRBD1 (5 bases). The CDR3 consists of 16 residues. Germline-derived CDR1 and CDR2 are SGHDT and YYEEEE. Trimming shortened V by 1 base and J by 5 bases, and 15 bases separated the two germline ends. CDR3 region: CASSLSRQPVNEKLFF. The CDR3 DNA is TGTGCCAGCAGCTTGTCACGACAGCCAGTAAATGAAAAACTGTTTTTT.

This sequence joins TRBV7-8 and TRBJ1-1, with D possibly TRBD1 on 6 matching bases. Looked up from germline, CDR1 is SGHVS and CDR2 is FQNEAQ. CDR3 length: 14 amino acids. With 5 bases removed from V and 3 bases from J, the gap between germline ends came to 13 bases. The CDR3 here is CASSPQTGDTEAFF. Written as DNA, the CDR3 is TGTGCCAGCAGCCCGCAGACAGGTGACACTGAAGCTTTCTTT.

The gene calls are TRBV10-3 and TRBJ2-3, with 7 bases that match TRBD1. V trimming: 6 bases; J trimming: 2 bases; junction bases outside the gene matches: 5. This CDR3 contains 14 residues. The germline V gene encodes CDR1 ENHRY and CDR2 SYGVKD. The CDR3 reads CAIRLGQNTDTQYF. The CDR3 DNA follows: TGTGCCATCAGACTGGGACAGAACACAGATACGCAGTATTTT.

The rearrangement joins TRBV30 to TRBJ1-1, with D unclear. Looked up from germline, CDR1 is GTSNPN and CDR2 is SVGIG (reference sequence). V lost 0 bases to trimming and J lost 9 bases, with 14 bases between them. The CDR3 is 13 amino acids. The CDR3 nucleotides read TGTGCCTGGAGTGTAGGTCGCAAGACACAAGCTTTCTTT. This sequence encodes CAWSVGRKTQAFF.

The J gene is TRBJ2-7, the V gene TRBV7-2; TRBD1 matches 10 bases. V gave up 4 bases and J gave up 6 bases; unmatched junction bases: 6. Germline CDR1 is SGHTA and CDR2 is FQGNSA. The CDR3 runs to 14 residues. CDR3 loop: CASSSGQGSFEQYF. DNA for the CDR3: TGTGCCAGCAGCTCGGGACAGGGGAGCTTCGAGCAGTACTTC.

This clone has a handful of counts. This sequence joins TRBV19 and TRBJ1-5; D is possibly TRBD1 (6 bases). The CDR3 has 14 residues. In germline, CDR1 is LNHDA, CDR2 SQIVND (reference sequence). Trimming removed 6 bases at V and 0 bases at J, with 9 bases between. CDR3 residues: CASRGGYSNQPQHF. DNA for the CDR3: TGTGCCAGTAGAGGGGGTTATAGCAATCAGCCCCAGCATTTT.

For this clone: Within the sample, other DNA sequences also encode this same CDR3. V usage is TRBV9 and J usage is TRBJ2-1; TRBD2 agrees at 10 bases. Germline V gives CDR1 SGDLS, CDR2 YYNGEE. The CDR3 runs 15 residues. Trimming removed 1 base from V and 2 bases from J; junction bases left unmatched: 0. CDR3 amino acids: CASSVLAGAYNEQFF. CDR3 DNA sequence: TGTGCCAGCAGCGTACTAGCGGGAGCCTACAATGAGCAGTTCTTC. The full variable domain, completed using reference TRBV9 and TRBJ2-1, is DSGVTQTPKHLITATGQRVTLRCSPRSGDLSVYWYQQSLDQGLQFLIQYYNGEERAKGNILERFSAQQFPDLHSELNLSSLELGDSALYFCASSVLAGAYNEQFFGPGTRLTVL.

V is TRBV29-1 and J is TRBJ2-5; 8 nucleotides agree with TRBD1. CDR3 length: 13 residues. V lost 6 bases to trimming and J lost 4 bases; unmatched junction nucleotides: 7. Germline CDR1 and CDR2: SQVTM and ANQGSEA. CDR3 region: CSVSRDRRETQYF. CDR3 DNA sequence: TGCAGCGTCTCCCGGGACAGGCGAGAGACCCAGTACTTC.

V is TRBV20-1 and J is TRBJ2-1; maybe TRBD1 (6 bases). The CDR3 covers 14 residues. The V gene's germline CDR1 is DFQATT and CDR2 SNEGSKA (reference sequence). V lost 3 bases, J lost 2 bases, and 11 bases lay in between. DNA of the CDR3: TGCAGTGCTAGTTGGCAGGGGACCTACAATGAGCAGTTCTTC. It encodes CSASWQGTYNEQFF.

The table lists this clone with a few counts. The same CDR3 is also encoded by other DNA sequences in this sample. The chain joins TRBV11-3 to TRBJ1-3; D may be TRBD1 (5 bases). Germline CDR1 and CDR2: SGHNT and YENEEA. The CDR3 is made up of 14 amino acids. V lost 2 bases and J 7 bases, leaving 12 bases between the germline ends. The CDR3 sequence is CASSLSQGGNTIYF. CDR3 DNA sequence: TGTGCCAGCAGCTTATCGCAGGGTGGGAACACCATATATTTT.